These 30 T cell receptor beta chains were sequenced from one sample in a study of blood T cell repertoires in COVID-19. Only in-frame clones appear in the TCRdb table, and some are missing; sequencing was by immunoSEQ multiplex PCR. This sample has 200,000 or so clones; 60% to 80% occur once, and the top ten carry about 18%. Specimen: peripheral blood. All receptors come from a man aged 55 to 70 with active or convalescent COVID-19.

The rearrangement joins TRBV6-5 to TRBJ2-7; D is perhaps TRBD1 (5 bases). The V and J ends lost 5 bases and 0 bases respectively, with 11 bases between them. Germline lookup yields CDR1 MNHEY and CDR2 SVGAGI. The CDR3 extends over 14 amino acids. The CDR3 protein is CASSIQEYSYEQYF. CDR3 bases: TGTGCCAGCAGTATACAGGAATACTCCTACGAGCAGTACTTC.

The CDR3 reads CATVQAIGSYEQYF. The DNA of the CDR3 is TGTGCCACCGTACAGGCGATAGGCTCCTACGAGCAGTACTTC. The chain links TRBV10-3 to TRBJ2-7; weak D call: TRBD1 (5 bases). The CDR3 contains 14 residues. Germline CDR1 is ENHRY and CDR2 is SYGVKD. Trimming took 10 bases from V and 0 from J, leaving 16 bases between them.

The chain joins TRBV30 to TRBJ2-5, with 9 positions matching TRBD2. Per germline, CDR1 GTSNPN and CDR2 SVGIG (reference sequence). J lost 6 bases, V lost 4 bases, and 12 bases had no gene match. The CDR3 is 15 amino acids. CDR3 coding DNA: TGTGCCTGGAAGATTGCGGGAGGGCCGTCACAGACCCAGTACTTC. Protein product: CAWKIAGGPSQTQYF.

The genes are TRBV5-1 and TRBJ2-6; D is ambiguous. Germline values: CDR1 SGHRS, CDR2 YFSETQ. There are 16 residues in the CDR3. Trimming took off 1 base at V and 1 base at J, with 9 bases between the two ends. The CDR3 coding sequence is TGCGCCAGCAGCTTGAAACAGCCGTCTGGGGCCAACGTCCTGACTTTC. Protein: CASSLKQPSGANVLTF.

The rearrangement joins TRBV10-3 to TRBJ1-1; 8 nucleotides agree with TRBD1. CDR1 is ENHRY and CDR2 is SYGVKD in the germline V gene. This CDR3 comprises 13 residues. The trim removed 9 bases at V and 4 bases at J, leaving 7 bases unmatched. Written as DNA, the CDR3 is TGTGCCATTAGTCAGGACAGGGCCACTGAAGCTTTCTTT. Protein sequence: CAISQDRATEAFF.

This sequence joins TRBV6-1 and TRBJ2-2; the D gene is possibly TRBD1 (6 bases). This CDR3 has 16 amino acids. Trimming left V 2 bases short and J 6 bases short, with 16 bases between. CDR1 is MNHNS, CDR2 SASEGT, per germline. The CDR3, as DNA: TGTGCCAGCAGTGAACTGGGCAGGGGAAAGGCCGGGGAGCTGTTTTTT. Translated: CASSELGRGKAGELFF.

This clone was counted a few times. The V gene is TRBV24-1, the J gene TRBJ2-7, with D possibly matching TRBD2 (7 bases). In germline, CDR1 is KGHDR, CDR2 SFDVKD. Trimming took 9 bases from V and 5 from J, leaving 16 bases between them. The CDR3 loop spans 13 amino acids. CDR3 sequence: CATRETGGHEQYF. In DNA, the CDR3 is TGTGCCACCCGAGAAACGGGGGGCCACGAGCAGTACTTC.

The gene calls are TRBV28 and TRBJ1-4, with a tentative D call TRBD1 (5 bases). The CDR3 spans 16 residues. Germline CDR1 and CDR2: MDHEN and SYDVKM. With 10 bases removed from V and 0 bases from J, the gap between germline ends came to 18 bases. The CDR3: CATRGRRQSTNEKLFF. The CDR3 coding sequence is TGTGCCACCCGAGGTAGACGACAGTCAACTAATGAAAAACTGTTTTTT.

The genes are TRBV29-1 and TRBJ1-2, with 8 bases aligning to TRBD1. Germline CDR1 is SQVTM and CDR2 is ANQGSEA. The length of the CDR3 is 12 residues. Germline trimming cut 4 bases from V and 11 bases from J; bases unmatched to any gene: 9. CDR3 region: CSVAPRQGIYTF. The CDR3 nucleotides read TGCAGCGTTGCCCCTCGACAGGGGATTTACACCTTC.

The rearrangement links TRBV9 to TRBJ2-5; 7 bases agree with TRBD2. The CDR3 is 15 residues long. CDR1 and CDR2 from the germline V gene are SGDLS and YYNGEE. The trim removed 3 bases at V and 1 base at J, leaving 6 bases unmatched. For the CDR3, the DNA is TGTGCCAGCAGCGCAGAGAGGACTAGCCAAGAGACCCAGTACTTC. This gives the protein CASSAERTSQETQYF.

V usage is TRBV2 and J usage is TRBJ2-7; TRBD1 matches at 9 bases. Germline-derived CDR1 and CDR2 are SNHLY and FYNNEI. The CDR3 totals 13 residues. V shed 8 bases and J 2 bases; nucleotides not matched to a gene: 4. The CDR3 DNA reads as TGTGCCAGCGGTTGGGACAGGGCCTACGAGCAGTACTTC. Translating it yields CASGWDRAYEQYF.

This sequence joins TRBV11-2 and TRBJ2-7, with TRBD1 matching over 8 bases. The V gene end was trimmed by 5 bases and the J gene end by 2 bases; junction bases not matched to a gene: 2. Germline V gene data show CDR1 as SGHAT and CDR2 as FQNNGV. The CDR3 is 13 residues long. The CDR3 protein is CASSRDRTYEQYF. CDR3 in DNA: TGTGCCAGCAGCCGGGACAGGACCTACGAGCAGTACTTC.

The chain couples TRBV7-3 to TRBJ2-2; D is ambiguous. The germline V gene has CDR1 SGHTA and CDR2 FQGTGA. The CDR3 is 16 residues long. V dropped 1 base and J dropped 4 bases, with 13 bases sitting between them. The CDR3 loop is CASSLNGRSITGELFF. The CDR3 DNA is TGTGCCAGCAGCTTAAATGGCAGATCGATCACCGGGGAGCTGTTTTTT. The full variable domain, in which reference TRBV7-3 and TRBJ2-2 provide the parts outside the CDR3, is GAGVSQTPSNKVTEKGKYVELRCDPISGHTALYWYRQSLGQGPEFLIYFQGTGAADDSGLPNDRFFAVRPEGSVSTLKIQRTERGDSAVYLCASSLNGRSITGELFFGEGSRLTVL.

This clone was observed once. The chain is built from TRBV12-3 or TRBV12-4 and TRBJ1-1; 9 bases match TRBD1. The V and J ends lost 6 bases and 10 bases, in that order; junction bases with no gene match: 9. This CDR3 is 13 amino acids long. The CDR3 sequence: CASRPTGGRGAFF. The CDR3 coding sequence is TGTGCCAGCAGGCCGACAGGGGGAAGGGGAGCTTTCTTT.

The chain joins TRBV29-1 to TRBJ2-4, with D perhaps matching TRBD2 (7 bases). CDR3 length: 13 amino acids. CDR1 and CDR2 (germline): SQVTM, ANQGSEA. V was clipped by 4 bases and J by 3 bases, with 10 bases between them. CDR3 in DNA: TGCAGCGTTGTAGGGGGGGGCAAAAACATTCAGTACTTC. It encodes CSVVGGGKNIQYF.

The CDR3 region is CASSYPAGFQETQYF. DNA of the CDR3: TGTGCCAGCAGTTACCCAGCGGGGTTCCAAGAGACCCAGTACTTC. The chain links TRBV6-2 or TRBV6-3 to TRBJ2-5; 7 bases agree with TRBD2. CDR3 length: 15 residues. The germline gives CDR1 MNHEY, CDR2 SVGEGT. V was clipped by 2 bases and J by 1 base; unmatched bases: 4.

This CDR3 reads CAIRDSQETQYF. The CDR3 nucleotides read TGTGCCATCAGGGACAGTCAAGAGACCCAGTACTTC. V gene TRBV10-3 combines with J gene TRBJ2-5; D perhaps matches TRBD1 (6 bases). This CDR3 is built from 12 residues. The V gene lost 6 bases and the J gene lost 2 bases, with 7 bases spanning the gap. The germline CDR1 and CDR2 sequences are ENHRY and SYGVKD.

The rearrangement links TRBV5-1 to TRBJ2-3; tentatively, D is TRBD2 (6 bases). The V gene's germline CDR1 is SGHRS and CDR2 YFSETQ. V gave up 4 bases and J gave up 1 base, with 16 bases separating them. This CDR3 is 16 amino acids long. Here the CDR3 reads CASSPGDSAGTDTQYF. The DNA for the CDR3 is TGCGCCAGCAGCCCGGGGGACTCGGCCGGCACAGATACGCAGTATTTT.

In DNA form, the CDR3 reads TGTGCCAGCCTACTGACTAGCGGGTACGAGCAGTACTTC. It is translated as CASLLTSGYEQYF. The chain has TRBV28 and TRBJ2-7, with 10 bases identical to TRBD2. CDR1 MDHEN and CDR2 SYDVKM come from the germline V gene. CDR3 length: 13 residues. The V gene end was trimmed by 8 bases and the J gene end by 4 bases; junction bases not matched to a gene: 5.

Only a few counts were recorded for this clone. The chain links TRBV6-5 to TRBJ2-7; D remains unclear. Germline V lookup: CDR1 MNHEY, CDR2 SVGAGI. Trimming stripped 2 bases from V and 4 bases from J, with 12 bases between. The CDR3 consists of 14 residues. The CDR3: CASSYANSPYEQYF. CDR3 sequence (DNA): TGTGCCAGCAGTTACGCGAACAGTCCTTACGAGCAGTACTTC.

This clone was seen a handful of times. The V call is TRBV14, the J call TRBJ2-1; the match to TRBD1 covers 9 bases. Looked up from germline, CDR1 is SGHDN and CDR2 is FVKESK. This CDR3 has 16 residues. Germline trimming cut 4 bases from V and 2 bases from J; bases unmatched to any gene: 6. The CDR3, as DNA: TGTGCCAGCAGCCTCATAGGGACAGGGCCCTACAATGAGCAGTTCTTC. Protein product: CASSLIGTGPYNEQFF.

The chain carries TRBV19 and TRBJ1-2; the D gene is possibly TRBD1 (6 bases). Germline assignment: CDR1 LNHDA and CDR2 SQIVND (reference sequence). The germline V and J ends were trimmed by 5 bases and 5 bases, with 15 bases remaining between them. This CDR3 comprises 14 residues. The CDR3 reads CASSLTQGPYGYTF. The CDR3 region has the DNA TGTGCCAGTAGTCTTACACAGGGCCCATATGGCTACACCTTC.

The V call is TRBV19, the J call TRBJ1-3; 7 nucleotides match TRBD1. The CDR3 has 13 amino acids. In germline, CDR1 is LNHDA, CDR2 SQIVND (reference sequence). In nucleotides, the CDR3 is TGTGCGACAGGGATGAAGACTGGAAACACCATATATTTT. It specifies CATGMKTGNTIYF.

The CDR3 is CASSSDGGINEKLFF. DNA for the CDR3: TGCGCCAGCAGCTCGGACGGCGGGATTAATGAAAAACTGTTTTTT. J is TRBJ1-4 and V is TRBV5-1; no firm D call. Germline V CDR1 and CDR2: SGHRS, YFSETQ. V gave up 3 bases and J gave up 4 bases, with 13 bases separating them. The CDR3 extends over 15 amino acids. Using reference TRBV5-1 and TRBJ1-4 for the parts outside the CDR3, the full variable domain is KAGVTQTPRYLIKTRGQQVTLSCSPISGHRSVSWYQQTPGQGLQFLFEYFSETQRNKGNFPGRFSGRQFSNSRSEMNVSTLELGDSALYLCASSSDGGINEKLFFGSGTQLSVL.

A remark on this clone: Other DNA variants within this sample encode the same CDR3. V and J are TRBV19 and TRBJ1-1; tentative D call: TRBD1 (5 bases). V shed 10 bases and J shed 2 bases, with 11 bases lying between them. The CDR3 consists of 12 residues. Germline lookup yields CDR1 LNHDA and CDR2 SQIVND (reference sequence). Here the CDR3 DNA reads TGTGCCACCGGTACAGGTAACACTGAAGCTTTCTTT. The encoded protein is CATGTGNTEAFF.

The CDR3 is CAISVGVSNQPQHF. DNA of the CDR3: TGTGCCATCAGTGTAGGGGTTAGCAATCAGCCCCAGCATTTT. This chain links TRBV10-3 with TRBJ1-5, with a possible D match to TRBD1 (5 bases). V was pared by 4 bases and J by 0 bases, with 7 bases between. Per germline, CDR1 ENHRY and CDR2 SYGVKD. The CDR3 contains 14 residues.

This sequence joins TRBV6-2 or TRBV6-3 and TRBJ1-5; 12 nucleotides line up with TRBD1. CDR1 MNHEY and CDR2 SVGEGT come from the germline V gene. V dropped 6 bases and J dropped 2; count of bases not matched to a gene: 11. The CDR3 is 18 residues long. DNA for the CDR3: TGTGCCAGCAGCCGTCTGGGACAGGGGGCGTTGGGCAATCAGCCCCAGCATTTT. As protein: CASSRLGQGALGNQPQHF.

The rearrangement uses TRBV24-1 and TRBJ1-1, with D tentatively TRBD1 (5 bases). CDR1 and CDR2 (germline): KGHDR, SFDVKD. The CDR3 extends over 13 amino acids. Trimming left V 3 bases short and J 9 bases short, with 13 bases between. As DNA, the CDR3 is TGTGCCACCAGTGATCCGAGCGGGGCACAAGCTTTCTTT. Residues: CATSDPSGAQAFF.

As DNA, the CDR3 is TGTGCCAGCAGTTTGACAGGGTCGAACTATGGCTACACCTTC. Amino acids: CASSLTGSNYGYTF. The chain couples TRBV2 to TRBJ1-2, with TRBD1 identical over 7 bases. The V and J ends lost 5 bases and 2 bases, in that order; junction bases with no gene match: 5. From germline, CDR1 is SNHLY and CDR2 FYNNEI. CDR3 size: 14 residues.

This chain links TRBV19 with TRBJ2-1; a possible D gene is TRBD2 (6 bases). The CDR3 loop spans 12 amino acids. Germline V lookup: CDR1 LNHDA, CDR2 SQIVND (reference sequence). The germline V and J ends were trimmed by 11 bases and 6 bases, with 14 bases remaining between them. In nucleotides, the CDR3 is TGTGCCGCGGGACTCCGAGGCAATGAGCAGTTCTTC. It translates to CAAGLRGNEQFF.